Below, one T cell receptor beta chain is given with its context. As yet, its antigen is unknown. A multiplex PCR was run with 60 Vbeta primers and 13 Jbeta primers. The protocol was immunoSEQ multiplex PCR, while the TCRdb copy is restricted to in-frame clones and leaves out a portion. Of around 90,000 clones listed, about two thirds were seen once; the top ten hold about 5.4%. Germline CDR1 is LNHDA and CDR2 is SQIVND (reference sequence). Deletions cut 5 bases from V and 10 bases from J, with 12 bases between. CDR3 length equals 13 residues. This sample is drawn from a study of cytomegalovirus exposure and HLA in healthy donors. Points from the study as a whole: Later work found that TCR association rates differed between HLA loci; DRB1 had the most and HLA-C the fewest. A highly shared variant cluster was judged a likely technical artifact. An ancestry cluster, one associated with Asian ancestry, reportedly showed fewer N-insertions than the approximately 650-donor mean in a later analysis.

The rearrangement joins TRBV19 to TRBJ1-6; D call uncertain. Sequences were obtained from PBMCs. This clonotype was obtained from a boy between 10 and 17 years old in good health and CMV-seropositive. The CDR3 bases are TGTGCCAGTAGTTTCGGGGAGGACTCACCCCTCCACTTT. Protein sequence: CASSFGEDSPLHF.